The clone carrying this T cell receptor beta chain was recorded once. Its antigen is still unknown. The sample comes from a study of T cell repertoires in cytomegalovirus infection. Study summary: It was the public TCR beta signatures that indicated both CMV infection and matching HLA type. Study results and limitations: There were HLA-C-restricted CMV-specific TCR beta clonotypes dominating the ex vivo response.

The CDR3 has 16 residues. Unmatched junction bases numbered 11, after V lost 3 bases and J lost 4 bases. CDR1 is SGHDN, CDR2 FVKESK, per germline. TCRdb re-called the reads through MiXCR, storing one row per CDR3 protein. Among 640,000 or so distinct CDR3 sequences listed, 33% were seen once. The sample in question was cultured PBMCs, obtained from culture after CMV antigen stimulation. This clonotype originated in a human donor in good health (CMV status not recorded). Some clones in this sample may be carry-over from other donors' samples. V gene TRBV14 combines with J gene TRBJ1-1; TRBD1 agrees at 7 bases. The DNA for the CDR3 is TGTGCCAGCAGCCACCTAGGGGGCCGGGGTAGCACTGAAGCTTTCTTT. Translated: CASSHLGGRGSTEAFF. The variable domain in full, with the rest retrieved from reference TRBV14 and TRBJ1-1, is EAGVTQFPSHSVIEKGQTVTLRCDPISGHDNLYWYRRVMGKEIKFLLHFVKESKQDESGMPNNRFLAERTGGTYSTLKVQPAELEDSGVYFCASSHLGGRGSTEAFFGQGTRLTVV.